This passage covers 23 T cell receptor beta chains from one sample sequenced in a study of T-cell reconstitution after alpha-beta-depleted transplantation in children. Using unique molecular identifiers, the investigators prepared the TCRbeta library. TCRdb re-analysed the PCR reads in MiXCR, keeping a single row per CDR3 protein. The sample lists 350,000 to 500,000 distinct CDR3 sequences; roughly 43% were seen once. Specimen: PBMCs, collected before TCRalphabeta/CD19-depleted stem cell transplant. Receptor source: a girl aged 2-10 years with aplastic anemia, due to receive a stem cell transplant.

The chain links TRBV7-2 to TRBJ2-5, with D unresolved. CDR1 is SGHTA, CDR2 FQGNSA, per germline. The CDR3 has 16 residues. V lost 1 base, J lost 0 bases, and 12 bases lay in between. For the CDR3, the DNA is TGTGCCAGCAGCTTAGTAGCCACCCAGTACCAAGAGACCCAGTACTTC. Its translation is CASSLVATQYQETQYF.

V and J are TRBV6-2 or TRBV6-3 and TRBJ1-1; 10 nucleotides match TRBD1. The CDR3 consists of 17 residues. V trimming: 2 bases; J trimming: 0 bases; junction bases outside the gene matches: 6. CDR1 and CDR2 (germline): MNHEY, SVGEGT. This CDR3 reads CASSYHAGTGVNTEAFF. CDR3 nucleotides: TGTGCCAGCAGTTACCACGCAGGGACAGGGGTGAACACTGAAGCTTTCTTT.

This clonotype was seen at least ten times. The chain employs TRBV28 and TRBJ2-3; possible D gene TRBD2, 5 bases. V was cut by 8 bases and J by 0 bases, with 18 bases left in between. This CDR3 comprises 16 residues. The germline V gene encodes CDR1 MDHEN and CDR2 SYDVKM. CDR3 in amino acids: CASGERIPPSTDTQYF. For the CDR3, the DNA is TGTGCCAGCGGCGAGCGGATTCCTCCTAGCACAGATACGCAGTATTTT.

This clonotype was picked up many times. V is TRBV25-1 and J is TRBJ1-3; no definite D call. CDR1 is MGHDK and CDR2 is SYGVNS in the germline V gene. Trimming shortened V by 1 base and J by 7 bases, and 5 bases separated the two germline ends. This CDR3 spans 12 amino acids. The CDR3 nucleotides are TGTGCCAGCAGTGAATCGGGCAACACCATATATTTT. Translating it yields CASSESGNTIYF.

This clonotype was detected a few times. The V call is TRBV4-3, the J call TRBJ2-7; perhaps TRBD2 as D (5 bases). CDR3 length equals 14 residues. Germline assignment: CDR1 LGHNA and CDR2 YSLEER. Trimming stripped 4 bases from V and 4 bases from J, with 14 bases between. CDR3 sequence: CASSRSVGEYEQYF. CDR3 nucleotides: TGCGCCAGCAGCCGGTCCGTCGGGGAATACGAGCAGTACTTC.

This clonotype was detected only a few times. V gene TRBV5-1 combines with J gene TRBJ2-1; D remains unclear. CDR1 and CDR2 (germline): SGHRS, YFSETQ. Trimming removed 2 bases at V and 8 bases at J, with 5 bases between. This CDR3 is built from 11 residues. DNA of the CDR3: TGCGCCAGCAGCTTCCTACATGAGCAGTTCTTC. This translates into CASSFLHEQFF. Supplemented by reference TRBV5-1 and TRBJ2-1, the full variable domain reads KAGVTQTPRYLIKTRGQQVTLSCSPISGHRSVSWYQQTPGQGLQFLFEYFSETQRNKGNFPGRFSGRQFSNSRSEMNVSTLELGDSALYLCASSFLHEQFFGPGTRLTVL.

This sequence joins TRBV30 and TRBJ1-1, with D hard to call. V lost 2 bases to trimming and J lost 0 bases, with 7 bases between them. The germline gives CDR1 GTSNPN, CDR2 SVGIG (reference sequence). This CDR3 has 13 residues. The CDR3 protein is CAWSPLLNTEAFF. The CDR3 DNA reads TGTGCCTGGAGTCCACTCCTGAACACTGAAGCTTTCTTT.

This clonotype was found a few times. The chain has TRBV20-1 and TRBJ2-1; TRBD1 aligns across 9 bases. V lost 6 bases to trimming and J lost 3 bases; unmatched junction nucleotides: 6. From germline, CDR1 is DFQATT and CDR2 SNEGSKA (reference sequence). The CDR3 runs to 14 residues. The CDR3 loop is CSARDREDYNEQFF. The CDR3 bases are TGCAGTGCAAGGGACAGGGAGGACTACAATGAGCAGTTCTTC.

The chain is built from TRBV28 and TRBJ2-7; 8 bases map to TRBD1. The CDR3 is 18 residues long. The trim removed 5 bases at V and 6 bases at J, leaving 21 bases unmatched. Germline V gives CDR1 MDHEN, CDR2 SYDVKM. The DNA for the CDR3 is TGTGCCAGCAGTGCCTTAGGGCAGGGGGCCCCCCTTCGACGCGAGCAGTACTTC. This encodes CASSALGQGAPLRREQYF.

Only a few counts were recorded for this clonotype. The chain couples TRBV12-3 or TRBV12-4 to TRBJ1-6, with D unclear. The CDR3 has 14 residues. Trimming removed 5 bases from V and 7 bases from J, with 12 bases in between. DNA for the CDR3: TGTGCCAGCAGTCCCCGGTCCTCCAATTCACCCCTCCACTTT. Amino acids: CASSPRSSNSPLHF.

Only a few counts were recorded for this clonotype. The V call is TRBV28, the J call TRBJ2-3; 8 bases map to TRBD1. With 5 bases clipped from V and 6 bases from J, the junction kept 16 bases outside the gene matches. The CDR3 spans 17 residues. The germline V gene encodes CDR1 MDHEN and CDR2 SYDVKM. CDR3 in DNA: TGTGCCAGCAGTGTCAACTCAGGGGGCCATTATATGGATACGCAGTATTTT. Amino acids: CASSVNSGGHYMDTQYF.

CDR3 residues: CASSDSSRQFYNEQFF. The CDR3 DNA sequence: TGTGCCAGCAGTGATTCATCCCGACAGTTCTACAATGAGCAGTTCTTC. This sequence joins TRBV6-1 and TRBJ2-1, with a tentative D call TRBD1 (5 bases). The CDR3 covers 16 residues. Deletions cut 3 bases from V and 3 bases from J, with 15 bases between. Germline CDR1 MNHNS, CDR2 SASEGT.

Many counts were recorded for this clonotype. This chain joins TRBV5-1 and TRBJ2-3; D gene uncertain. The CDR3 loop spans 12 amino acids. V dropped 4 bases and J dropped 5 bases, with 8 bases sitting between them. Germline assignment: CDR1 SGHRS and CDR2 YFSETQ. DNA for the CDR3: TGCGCCAGCAGCGCCATAGGAGATACGCAGTATTTT. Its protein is CASSAIGDTQYF.

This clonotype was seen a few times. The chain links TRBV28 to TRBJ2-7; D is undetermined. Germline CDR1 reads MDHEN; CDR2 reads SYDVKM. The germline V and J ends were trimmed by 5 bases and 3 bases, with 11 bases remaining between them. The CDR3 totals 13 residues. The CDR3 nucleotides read TGTGCCAGCAGTCGAACGATCGGCTACGAGCAGTACTTC. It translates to CASSRTIGYEQYF.

DNA for the CDR3: TGTGCCAGCAGTTCCGGACTAGCGGGAGCTGAGCAGTTCTTC. Translated, it gives CASSSGLAGAEQFF. The chain employs TRBV12-3 or TRBV12-4 and TRBJ2-1; 13 bases match TRBD2. V trimming: 4 bases; J trimming: 9 bases; junction bases outside the gene matches: 3. CDR3 length: 14 amino acids.

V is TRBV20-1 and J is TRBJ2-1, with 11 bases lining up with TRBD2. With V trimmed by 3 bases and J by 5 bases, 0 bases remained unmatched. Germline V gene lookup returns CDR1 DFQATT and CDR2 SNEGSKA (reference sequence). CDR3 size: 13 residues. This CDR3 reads CSARTSGNNEQFF. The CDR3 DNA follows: TGCAGTGCTAGGACTAGCGGGAACAATGAGCAGTTCTTC.

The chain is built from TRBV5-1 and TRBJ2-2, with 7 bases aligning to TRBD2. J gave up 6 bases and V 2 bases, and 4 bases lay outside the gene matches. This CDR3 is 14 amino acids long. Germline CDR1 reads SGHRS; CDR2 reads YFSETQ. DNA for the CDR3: TGCGCCAGCAGCTTCCGACTAGCATCCGGGGAGCTGTTTTTT. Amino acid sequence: CASSFRLASGELFF.

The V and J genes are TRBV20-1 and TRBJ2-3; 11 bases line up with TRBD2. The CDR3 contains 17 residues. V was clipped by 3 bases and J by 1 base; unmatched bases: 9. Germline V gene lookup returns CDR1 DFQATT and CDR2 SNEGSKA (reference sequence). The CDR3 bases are TGCAGTGCTAGTTCGCCCCGACTAGCGGGACGCACAGATACGCAGTATTTT. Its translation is CSASSPRLAGRTDTQYF.

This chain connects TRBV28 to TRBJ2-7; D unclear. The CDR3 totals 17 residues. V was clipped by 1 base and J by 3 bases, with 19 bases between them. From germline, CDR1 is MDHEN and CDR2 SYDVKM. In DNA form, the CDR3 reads TGTGCCAGCAGTTTATTGCCCTCACCCTTTTTTAACTACGAGCAGTACTTC. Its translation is CASSLLPSPFFNYEQYF. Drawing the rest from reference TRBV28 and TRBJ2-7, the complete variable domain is DVKVTQSSRYLVKRTGEKVFLECVQDMDHENMFWYRQDPGLGLRLIYFSYDVKMKEKGDIPEGYSVSREKKERFSLILESASTNQTSMYLCASSLLPSPFFNYEQYFGPGTRLTVT.

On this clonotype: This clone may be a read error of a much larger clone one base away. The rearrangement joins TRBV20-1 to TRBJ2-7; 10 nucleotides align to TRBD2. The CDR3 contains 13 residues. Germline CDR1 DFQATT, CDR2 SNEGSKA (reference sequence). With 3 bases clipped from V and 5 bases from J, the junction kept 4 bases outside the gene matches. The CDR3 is CSARALAGNEQYF. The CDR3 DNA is TGCAGTGCTAGGGCACTAGCGGGAAACGAGCAGTACTTC.

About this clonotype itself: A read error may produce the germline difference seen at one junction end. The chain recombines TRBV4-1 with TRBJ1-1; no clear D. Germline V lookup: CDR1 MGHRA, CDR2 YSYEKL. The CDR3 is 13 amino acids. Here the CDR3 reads CSSSQDGWREAFF. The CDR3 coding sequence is TGCTCCAGCAGCCAAGATGGGTGGCGTGAAGCTTTCTTT.

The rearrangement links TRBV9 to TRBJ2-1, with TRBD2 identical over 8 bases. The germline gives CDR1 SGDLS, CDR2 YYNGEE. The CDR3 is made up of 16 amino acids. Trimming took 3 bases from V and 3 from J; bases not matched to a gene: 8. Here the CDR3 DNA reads TGTGCCAGCAGCGCCACCTTACTAGCGGTCTACAATGAGCAGTTCTTC. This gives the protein CASSATLLAVYNEQFF.

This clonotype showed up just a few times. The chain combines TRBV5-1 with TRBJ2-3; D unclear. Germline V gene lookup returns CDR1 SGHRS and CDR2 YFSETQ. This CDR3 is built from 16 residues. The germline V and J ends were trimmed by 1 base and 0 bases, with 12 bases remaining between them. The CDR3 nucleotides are TGCGCCAGCAGCTTGAAAGGCGATACTAGCACAGATACGCAGTATTTT. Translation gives CASSLKGDTSTDTQYF.